A selection of T cell receptor beta chains follows, all from one sample in a study of blood T cell repertoires in COVID-19. Repertoires were generated with immunoSEQ multiplex PCR, while TCRdb's copy carries only in-frame clones and drops some. The sample holds a few hundred thousand clones; roughly 86% are singletons and the top ten take more than 6.5%. The sequenced sample was peripheral blood. These receptors originate from a woman between 65 and 79 years old with active or convalescent COVID-19. CDR3s include the opening cysteine and the closing phenylalanine or tryptophan. The D gene is left open where the match is weak. Only some rows state a clone size, as once, few, many or a class for expanded clones.

size: -
V: TRBV9
D: -
J: TRBJ1-2
DNA: TGTGCCAGCAGCGCCGGGAGTTCACTGGACTATGGCTACACCTTC
CDR3: CASSAGSSLDYGYTF

size: -
V: TRBV5-1
D: TRBD1
J: TRBJ1-3
DNA: TGCGCCAGCAGCATCACGACAGGGGCTGGAAACACCATATATTTT
CDR3: CASSITTGAGNTIYF

size: -
V: TRBV29-1
D: TRBD1
J: TRBJ2-7
DNA: TGCAGCGTTGTGTTCCGGGACAGCGGCGAGCAGTACTTC
CDR3: CSVVFRDSGEQYF

size: -
V: TRBV10-2
D: TRBD1
J: TRBJ1-2
DNA: TGCGCCAGCAGTGAGTCGACCGGGACAGTTGGCTACACCTTC
CDR3: CASSESTGTVGYTF

size: -
V: TRBV5-4
D: -
J: TRBJ1-2
DNA: TGTGCCAGCAGCTTCCCGGGCTATGGCTACACCTTC
CDR3: CASSFPGYGYTF

size: -
V: TRBV10-3
D: -
J: TRBJ1-1
DNA: TGTGCCATCAGTGAGTCGGACCCGAGGGTGAACACTGAAGCTTTCTTT
CDR3: CAISESDPRVNTEAFF

size: once
V: TRBV5-8
D: TRBD1
J: TRBJ2-5
DNA: TGTGCCAGCAGCTTAGGGGGCCGGGTGGAAGAGACCCAGTACTTC
CDR3: CASSLGGRVEETQYF

size: -
V: TRBV2
D: -
J: TRBJ2-3
DNA: TGTGCCAGCGGAGGGGCTCTGACAGATACGCAGTATTTT
CDR3: CASGGALTDTQYF

size: once
V: TRBV7-3
D: -
J: TRBJ2-7
DNA: TGTGCCAGCAGCTCCCAAGTTACGGCGGTGGAGCAGTACTTC
CDR3: CASSSQVTAVEQYF

size: -
V: TRBV5-1
D: -
J: TRBJ2-7
DNA: TGCGCCAGCAGCTTGGGCTTCGGGTTCTCCTACGAGCAGTACTTC
CDR3: CASSLGFGFSYEQYF

size: -
V: TRBV24-1
D: -
J: TRBJ2-2
DNA: TGTGCCACCAGTGTCACCGGGACAACTAACACCGGGGAGCTGTTTTTT
CDR3: CATSVTGTTNTGELFF

size: -
V: TRBV4-1
D: TRBD1
J: TRBJ1-6
DNA: TGCGCCAGCAGCACCCGACAGGGTAATTCACCCCTCCACTTT
CDR3: CASSTRQGNSPLHF

size: few
V: TRBV19
D: -
J: TRBJ1-2
DNA: TGTGCCAGTACCGACTATAACTATGGCTACACCTTC
CDR3: CASTDYNYGYTF

size: -
V: TRBV29-1
D: TRBD1
J: TRBJ1-1
DNA: TGCAGCGTAGACCCCCGGGACAGGAATACATACACTGAAGCTTTCTTT
CDR3: CSVDPRDRNTYTEAFF

size: -
V: TRBV6-5
D: TRBD2
J: TRBJ2-2
DNA: TGTGCCACCCATTGGGGAGGGAACGCCGGGGAGCTGTTTTTT
CDR3: CATHWGGNAGELFF

size: -
V: TRBV27
D: -
J: TRBJ1-3
DNA: TGTGCCAGCAGTTTCGCCGGGTCTGGAAACACCATATATTTT
CDR3: CASSFAGSGNTIYF

size: -
V: TRBV4-1
D: TRBD1
J: TRBJ2-1
DNA: TGCGCCAGCAGCCCCCCGGACAGGTCTCATGAGCAGTTCTTC
CDR3: CASSPPDRSHEQFF

size: -
V: TRBV27
D: -
J: TRBJ1-5
DNA: TGTGCCAGCAGTTTACAGGGGCGTAGCAATCAGCCCCAGCATTTT
CDR3: CASSLQGRSNQPQHF

size: -
V: TRBV6-5
D: TRBD1
J: TRBJ1-4
DNA: TGTGCCAGCCAACCGGACAGGGGGCGTGAAAAACTGTTTTTT
CDR3: CASQPDRGREKLFF

size: -
V: TRBV3-1/TRBV3-2
D: -
J: TRBJ2-1
DNA: TGTGCCAGCAGCCAGCTAGGGGGTGAGCAGTTCTTC
CDR3: CASSQLGGEQFF

size: -
V: TRBV25-1
D: TRBD1
J: TRBJ2-3
DNA: TGTGCCAGCAGTGACCACGGACAGGGCACAGATACGCAGTATTTT
CDR3: CASSDHGQGTDTQYF

size: few
V: TRBV19
D: -
J: TRBJ1-2
DNA: TGTGCCAGTAGTATAACAGGAGTTAACTATGGCTACACCTTC
CDR3: CASSITGVNYGYTF

size: -
V: TRBV6-2/TRBV6-3
D: -
J: TRBJ1-5
DNA: TGTGCCAGCAGCTTCGGACAGATCAATCAGCCCCAGCATTTT
CDR3: CASSFGQINQPQHF

size: -
V: TRBV6-6
D: TRBD1
J: TRBJ1-1
DNA: TGTGCCAGCTCTCAGGGGGGCAGGAACACTGAAGCTTTCTTT
CDR3: CASSQGGRNTEAFF

size: -
V: TRBV11-3
D: TRBD2
J: TRBJ2-7
DNA: TGTGCCAGACATGGGTCGAGCGGGGGGAACGAGCAGTACTTC
CDR3: CARHGSSGGNEQYF

size: few
V: TRBV18
D: -
J: TRBJ2-5
DNA: TGTGCCAGCTCACCACCGGGGCAGCTTAAAGAGACCCAGTACTTC
CDR3: CASSPPGQLKETQYF

size: -
V: TRBV5-8
D: TRBD2
J: TRBJ2-3
DNA: TGTGCCAGCAGCCTGGGCGGGGGAGGGTGGACAGATACGCAGTATTTT
CDR3: CASSLGGGGWTDTQYF

size: -
V: TRBV9
D: TRBD2
J: TRBJ2-2
DNA: TGTGCCAGCAGCGTTCGGGGGGACACCGGGGAGCTGTTTTTT
CDR3: CASSVRGDTGELFF

size: -
V: TRBV18
D: TRBD2
J: TRBJ2-7
DNA: TGTGCCAGCTCACCACCTAGCGGGGCGTCGGGCGAGCAGTACTTC
CDR3: CASSPPSGASGEQYF

size: -
V: TRBV4-2
D: -
J: TRBJ1-2
DNA: TGTGCCAGCAGCCAAGATCGGTCAACTTTAAATGGCTACACCTTC
CDR3: CASSQDRSTLNGYTF

size: -
V: TRBV3-1/TRBV3-2
D: -
J: TRBJ1-2
DNA: TGTGCCAGCAGCCAAGATCGGGGGGTACTTCATGAAAAGGGGTACACCTTC
CDR3: CASSQDRGVLHEKGYTF

size: -
V: TRBV4-1
D: -
J: TRBJ2-3
DNA: TGCGCCAGCAGCCCACAATATTCGGGGACAGATACGCAGTATTTT
CDR3: CASSPQYSGTDTQYF

size: -
V: TRBV7-8
D: -
J: TRBJ1-2
DNA: TGTGCCAGCAGCTTAGAAGGCAGGGGAAAGGGCTACACCTTC
CDR3: CASSLEGRGKGYTF

size: -
V: TRBV7-2
D: TRBD2
J: TRBJ2-1
DNA: TGTGCCAGCAGCCCCGGGACTAGCGGGGGCCAGAGGTTCTTC
CDR3: CASSPGTSGGQRFF

size: once
V: TRBV11-2
D: TRBD1
J: TRBJ1-3
DNA: TGTGCCAGCAGCCCAACAGGGGCGTTCTCTGGAAACACCATATATTTT
CDR3: CASSPTGAFSGNTIYF

size: -
V: TRBV7-9
D: -
J: TRBJ1-6
DNA: TGTGCCAGCAGCTTAGCCTTCTCGGACAGCAATTCACCCCTCCACTTT
CDR3: CASSLAFSDSNSPLHF

size: -
V: TRBV19
D: -
J: TRBJ1-2
DNA: TGTGCCAGTAGAACGGGATCGGGAGGCTACACCTTC
CDR3: CASRTGSGGYTF

size: few
V: TRBV10-3
D: TRBD1
J: TRBJ1-2
DNA: TGTGCCATCAGGCCGGGACAGGATAACTATGGCTACACCTTC
CDR3: CAIRPGQDNYGYTF